The rows below give T cell receptor beta chains drawn from one sample of a study of T cell responses to AZD1222 COVID-19 vaccine. Here immunoSEQ multiplex PCR was the method, and the copy in TCRdb shows in-frame clones only, minus some. The repertoire holds about 120,000 clones, with 85% to 90% as singletons. Sample: peripheral blood, taken on day 0 of AZD1222 vaccination. The receptor set was obtained from an adult in good health. Both conserved end residues are part of each CDR3. A D gene is named only where the DNA matches it firmly. Size is stated for part of the rows, as once, few or many counts, or as a class when the clone is expanded.

clone_size,d_call,cdr3_length,j_call,v_call,cdr3_aa,cdr3_nt
NA,TRBD2,16,TRBJ2-3,TRBV5-1,CASSLVGTSGTDTQYF,TGCGCCAGCAGCTTGGTGGGGACTAGCGGCACAGATACGCAGTATTTT
NA,TRBD1,16,TRBJ1-3,TRBV6-5,CASSYGQARSGNTIYF,TGTGCCAGCAGTTACGGACAGGCCCGCTCTGGAAACACCATATATTTT
NA,TRBD2,18,TRBJ2-3,TRBV30,CAWSVHFFSGGATDTQYF,TGTGCCTGGAGTGTACATTTTTTTAGCGGGGGGGCCACAGATACGCAGTATTTT
NA,NA,13,TRBJ2-5,TRBV19,CASSMDLEETQYF,TGTGCCAGTAGTATGGACCTAGAAGAGACCCAGTACTTC
NA,TRBD1,14,TRBJ2-7,TRBV27,CASTRQGRIYEQYF,TGTGCCAGCACCAGACAGGGAAGGATCTACGAGCAGTACTTC
once,TRBD1,17,TRBJ1-3,TRBV7-2,CASSWWAQGLAGNTIYF,TGTGCCAGCAGCTGGTGGGCACAGGGGCTCGCTGGAAACACCATATATTTT
NA,TRBD1,15,TRBJ1-1,TRBV25-1,CASSRTGLMNTEAFF,TGTGCCAGCAGTAGGACAGGATTGATGAACACTGAAGCTTTCTTT
NA,NA,19,TRBJ1-1,TRBV6-2/TRBV6-3,CASSYSLARGGHMNTEAFF,TGTGCCAGCAGTTACTCCTTGGCCAGGGGAGGACATATGAACACTGAAGCTTTCTTT
NA,NA,14,TRBJ1-5,TRBV7-9,CASSTTMEDQPQHF,TGTGCCAGCAGCACGACAATGGAGGATCAGCCCCAGCATTTT
NA,TRBD1,14,TRBJ1-2,TRBV6-2/TRBV6-3,CASSSLTGEWGYTF,TGTGCCAGCAGTTCCTTGACAGGGGAATGGGGCTACACCTTC
once,NA,13,TRBJ2-3,TRBV5-1,CASSRGPTDTQYF,TGCGCCAGCAGCAGAGGGCCCACAGATACGCAGTATTTT
once,NA,12,TRBJ2-7,TRBV20-1,CSASTGVSEQYF,TGCAGTGCTAGTACGGGGGTAAGCGAGCAGTACTTC
NA,NA,12,TRBJ2-1,TRBV29-1,CSAPGILNEQFF,TGCAGCGCGCCCGGGATTTTGAATGAGCAGTTCTTC
NA,NA,13,TRBJ1-5,TRBV18,CASADGSNQPQHF,TGTGCCAGCGCTGACGGGAGCAATCAGCCCCAGCATTTT
NA,NA,16,TRBJ1-4,TRBV9,CASSVEGGQINEKLFF,TGTGCCAGCAGCGTAGAGGGGGGACAAATCAATGAAAAACTGTTTTTT
NA,TRBD1,16,TRBJ2-7,TRBV5-1,CASRNTGTGISYEQYF,TGCGCCAGCAGAAATACCGGGACAGGGATCTCCTACGAGCAGTACTTC
few,TRBD1,13,TRBJ1-5,TRBV6-4,CASSREGAQPQHF,TGTGCCAGCAGCCGGGAGGGGGCCCAGCCCCAGCATTTT
NA,NA,14,TRBJ1-6,TRBV9,CASSVDMRDSPLHF,TGTGCCAGCAGCGTAGATATGAGGGATTCACCCCTCCACTTT
NA,TRBD1,16,TRBJ1-6,TRBV5-4,CASSLAFRTGNSPLHF,TGTGCCAGCAGCTTGGCCTTCCGGACAGGGAATTCACCCCTCCACTTT
NA,NA,12,TRBJ1-2,TRBV12-3/TRBV12-4,CASSLFWGGYTF,TGTGCCAGCAGTTTATTTTGGGGTGGCTACACCTTC
NA,NA,13,TRBJ1-5,TRBV3-1/TRBV3-2,CASSQGRDQPQHF,TGTGCCAGCAGCCAAGGCAGGGATCAGCCCCAGCATTTT
few,NA,15,TRBJ2-2,TRBV4-1,CASSQDAGNTGELFF,TGCGCCAGCAGCCAAGATGCAGGGAACACCGGGGAGCTGTTTTTT
NA,TRBD2,15,TRBJ2-3,TRBV19,CASTGQRGFRDTQYF,TGTGCCAGTACTGGCCAGCGGGGGTTTAGAGATACGCAGTATTTT
NA,NA,14,TRBJ2-7,TRBV10-3,CAISDAEPPYEQYF,TGTGCCATCAGTGATGCAGAACCGCCCTACGAGCAGTACTTC
NA,NA,12,TRBJ2-2,TRBV29-1,CSVIPQTGELFF,TGTAGCGTTATCCCCCAAACCGGGGAGCTGTTTTTT
NA,NA,12,TRBJ2-7,TRBV19,CASSISGNEQYF,TGTGCCAGTAGTATATCGGGGAACGAGCAGTACTTC
few,TRBD1,16,TRBJ1-5,TRBV28,CASSPQGQGAGQPQHF,TGTGCCAGCAGTCCACAGGGACAGGGGGCTGGTCAGCCCCAGCATTTT
NA,NA,12,TRBJ1-2,TRBV6-5,CASSPRGDGYTF,TGTGCCAGCAGCCCCCGCGGGGATGGCTACACCTTC
few,NA,13,TRBJ2-1,TRBV7-7,CASSPGSYNEQFF,TGTGCTAGCAGCCCTGGTTCCTACAATGAGCAGTTCTTC
NA,TRBD1,13,TRBJ1-2,TRBV18,CASSHPGGTSYTF,TGTGCCAGCTCACACCCAGGGGGCACGAGCTACACCTTC
NA,NA,15,TRBJ1-5,TRBV7-2,CASSLEAGPNQPQHF,TGTGCCAGCAGCTTAGAGGCAGGGCCGAATCAGCCCCAGCATTTT
once,NA,15,TRBJ2-5,TRBV4-3,CASSQVMGEMETQYF,TGCGCCAGCAGCCAAGTAATGGGGGAGATGGAGACCCAGTACTTC
NA,TRBD1,14,TRBJ2-1,TRBV5-4,CASRPGTGVDEQFF,TGTGCCAGCAGACCCGGGACAGGGGTGGATGAGCAGTTCTTC
NA,NA,14,TRBJ2-1,TRBV14,CASSRLGLTNEQFF,TGTGCCAGCAGCCGTCTAGGACTGACGAATGAGCAGTTCTTC
once,NA,16,TRBJ2-7,TRBV28,CASSSGGSKDPYEQYF,TGTGCCAGCAGTTCGGGGGGCAGTAAGGATCCCTACGAGCAGTACTTC
NA,NA,15,TRBJ1-4,TRBV2,CASSSQRVTNEKLFF,TGTGCCAGCAGCTCTCAGAGGGTCACTAATGAAAAACTGTTTTTT
NA,TRBD1,17,TRBJ1-5,TRBV28,CASSSPDRARSNQPQHF,TGTGCCAGCAGTTCTCCGGACAGGGCACGTAGCAATCAGCCCCAGCATTTT
once,TRBD2,15,TRBJ2-7,TRBV4-1,CASSQQLAVSYEQYF,TGCGCCAGCAGCCAACAACTAGCGGTCTCCTACGAGCAGTACTTC
NA,TRBD1,15,TRBJ2-3,TRBV4-2,CASSQPGQRTDTQYF,TGTGCCAGCAGTCAACCGGGACAGCGCACAGATACGCAGTATTTT
NA,NA,13,TRBJ1-1,TRBV29-1,CSVRASRNTEAFF,TGCAGCGTTCGGGCCAGCCGGAACACTGAAGCTTTCTTT
NA,NA,15,TRBJ1-2,TRBV19,CASSIERVDPTGYTF,TGTGCCAGTAGTATTGAGCGGGTGGACCCCACCGGCTACACCTTC
NA,TRBD1,15,TRBJ1-5,TRBV18,CASSPQWDREQPQHF,TGTGCCAGCTCACCACAATGGGACAGAGAACAGCCCCAGCATTTT
once,NA,10,TRBJ2-7,TRBV4-1,CASSQGEQYF,TGCGCCAGCAGCCAAGGCGAGCAGTACTTC
NA,NA,15,TRBJ2-5,TRBV9,CASSLAGQLRETQYF,TGTGCCAGCAGTCTCGCGGGACAATTGAGAGAGACCCAGTACTTC
NA,NA,14,TRBJ1-1,TRBV6-2/TRBV6-3,CASSYSSENTEAFF,TGTGCCAGCAGTTACTCGAGTGAGAACACTGAAGCTTTCTTT
NA,TRBD1,16,TRBJ1-3,TRBV6-2/TRBV6-3,CASSYYTGQSRNTIYF,TGTGCCAGCAGTTACTACACGGGACAGTCAAGAAACACCATATATTTT
few,NA,12,TRBJ2-7,TRBV6-2/TRBV6-3,CASSWTSYEQYF,TGTGCCAGCAGCTGGACCTCCTACGAGCAGTACTTC
NA,NA,15,TRBJ2-3,TRBV27,CASSPFESSTDTQYF,TGTGCCAGCAGTCCCTTCGAGTCGAGCACAGATACGCAGTATTTT
NA,NA,13,TRBJ1-1,TRBV10-3,CAISGDIFTEAFF,TGTGCCATCAGTGGGGACATTTTCACTGAAGCTTTCTTT
NA,NA,13,TRBJ2-5,TRBV30,CAWSGGGLETQYF,TGTGCCTGGAGTGGCGGGGGCCTAGAGACCCAGTACTTC
NA,NA,15,TRBJ2-6,TRBV4-3,CASSQDVPGANVLTF,TGCGCCAGCAGCCAAGACGTACCTGGGGCCAACGTCCTGACTTTC
NA,TRBD1,16,TRBJ1-4,TRBV2,CASSRTGRFTNEKLFF,TGTGCCAGCAGTCGGACAGGGAGGTTTACTAATGAAAAACTGTTTTTT
NA,TRBD2,14,TRBJ2-5,TRBV10-2,CASSDLAGDETQYF,TGCGCCAGCAGTGATCTAGCGGGGGATGAGACCCAGTACTTC
NA,NA,15,TRBJ2-1,TRBV24-1,CATNDGTSSGDEQFF,TGTGCCACCAACGACGGGACTTCCTCCGGCGATGAGCAGTTCTTC
NA,NA,18,TRBJ1-1,TRBV19,CASSPHRTTPTENTEAFF,TGTGCCAGTAGTCCTCATCGGACGACACCCACTGAGAACACTGAAGCTTTCTTT
NA,NA,15,TRBJ1-1,TRBV5-6,CASSIGDRTSGEAFF,TGTGCCAGCAGCATTGGGGACCGGACTTCGGGTGAAGCTTTCTTT
once,TRBD1,13,TRBJ1-1,TRBV6-5,CASSRQGKTEAFF,TGTGCCAGCAGCAGACAGGGGAAAACTGAAGCTTTCTTT
NA,NA,16,TRBJ2-5,TRBV11-1,CASSLREGGSSETQYF,TGTGCCAGCAGCTTAAGGGAGGGGGGATCATCGGAGACCCAGTACTTC
NA,TRBD1,19,TRBJ1-2,TRBV7-8,CASSRHPAGTGKGNYGYTF,TGTGCCAGCAGCCGCCACCCCGCTGGGACAGGGAAGGGTAACTATGGCTACACCTTC